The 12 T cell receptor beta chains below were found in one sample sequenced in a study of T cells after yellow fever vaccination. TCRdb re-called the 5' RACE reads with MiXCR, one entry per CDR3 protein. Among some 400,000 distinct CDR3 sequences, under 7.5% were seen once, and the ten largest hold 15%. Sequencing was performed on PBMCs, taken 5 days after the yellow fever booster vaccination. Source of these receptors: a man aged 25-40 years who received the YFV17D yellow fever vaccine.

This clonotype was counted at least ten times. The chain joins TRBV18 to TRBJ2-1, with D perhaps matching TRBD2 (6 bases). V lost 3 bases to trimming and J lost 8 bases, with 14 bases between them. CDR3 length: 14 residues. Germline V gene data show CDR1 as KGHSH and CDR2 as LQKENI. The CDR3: CASSPPAREYEQFF. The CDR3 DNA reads TGTGCCAGCTCACCCCCTGCCCGGGAGTATGAGCAGTTCTTC.

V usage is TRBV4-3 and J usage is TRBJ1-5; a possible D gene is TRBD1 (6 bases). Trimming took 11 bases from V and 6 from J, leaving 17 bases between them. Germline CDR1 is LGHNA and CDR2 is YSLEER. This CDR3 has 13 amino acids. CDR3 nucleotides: TGCGCCTTCACAGGGTCGGAGGGTCAGCCCCAGCATTTT. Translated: CAFTGSEGQPQHF.

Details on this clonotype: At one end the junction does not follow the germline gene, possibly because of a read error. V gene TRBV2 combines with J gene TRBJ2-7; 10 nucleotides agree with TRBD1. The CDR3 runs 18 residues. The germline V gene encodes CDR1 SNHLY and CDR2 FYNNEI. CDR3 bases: TGTGCCATCAGTCTAACTTCCGGGACAGGGGCTCCCTCCTACGAGCAGTACTTC. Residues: CAISLTSGTGAPSYEQYF.

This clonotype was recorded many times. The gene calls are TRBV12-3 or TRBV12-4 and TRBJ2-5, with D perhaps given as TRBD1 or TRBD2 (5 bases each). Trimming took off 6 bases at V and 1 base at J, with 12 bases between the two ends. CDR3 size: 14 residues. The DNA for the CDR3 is TGTGCCAGCAGACCCACGGGACCCCAAGAGACCCAGTACTTC. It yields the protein CASRPTGPQETQYF.

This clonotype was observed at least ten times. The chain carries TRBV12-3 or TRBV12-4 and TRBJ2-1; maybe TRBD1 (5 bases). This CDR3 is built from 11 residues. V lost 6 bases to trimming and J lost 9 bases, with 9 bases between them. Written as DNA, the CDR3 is TGTGCCAGCAGCCGACAGTTTGAGCAGTTCTTC. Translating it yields CASSRQFEQFF.

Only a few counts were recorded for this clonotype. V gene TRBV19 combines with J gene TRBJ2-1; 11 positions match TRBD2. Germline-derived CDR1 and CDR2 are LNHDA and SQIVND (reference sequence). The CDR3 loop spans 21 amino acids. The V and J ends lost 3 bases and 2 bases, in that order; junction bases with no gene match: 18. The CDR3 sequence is CASSIPRLAGPTKAAYNEQFF. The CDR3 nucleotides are TGTGCCAGTAGTATCCCAAGACTAGCGGGACCCACCAAAGCTGCCTACAATGAGCAGTTCTTC.

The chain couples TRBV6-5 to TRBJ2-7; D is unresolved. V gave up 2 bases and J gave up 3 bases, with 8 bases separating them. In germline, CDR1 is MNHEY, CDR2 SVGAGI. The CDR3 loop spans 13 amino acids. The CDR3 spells CASSYGVFYEQYF. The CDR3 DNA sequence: TGTGCCAGCAGTTACGGGGTTTTCTACGAGCAGTACTTC.

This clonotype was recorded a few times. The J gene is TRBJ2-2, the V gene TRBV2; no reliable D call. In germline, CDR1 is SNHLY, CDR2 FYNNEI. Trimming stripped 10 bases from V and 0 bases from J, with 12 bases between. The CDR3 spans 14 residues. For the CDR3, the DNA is TGTGCCATCCGGAAAGGCCCGAACACCGGGGAGCTGTTTTTT. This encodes CAIRKGPNTGELFF.

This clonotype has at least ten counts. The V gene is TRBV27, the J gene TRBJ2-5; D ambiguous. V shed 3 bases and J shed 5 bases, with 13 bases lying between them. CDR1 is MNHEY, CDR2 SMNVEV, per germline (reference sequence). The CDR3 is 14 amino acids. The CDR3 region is CASSLGITPETQYF. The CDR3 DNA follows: TGTGCCAGCAGTTTGGGTATCACCCCCGAGACCCAGTACTTC.

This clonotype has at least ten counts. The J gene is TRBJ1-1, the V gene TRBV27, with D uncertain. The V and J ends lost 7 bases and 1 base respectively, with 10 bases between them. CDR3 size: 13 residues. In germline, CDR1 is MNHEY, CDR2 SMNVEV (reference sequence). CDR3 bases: TGTGCCAGCAACCGTGTTGCGAACACTGAAGCTTTCTTT. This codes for CASNRVANTEAFF.

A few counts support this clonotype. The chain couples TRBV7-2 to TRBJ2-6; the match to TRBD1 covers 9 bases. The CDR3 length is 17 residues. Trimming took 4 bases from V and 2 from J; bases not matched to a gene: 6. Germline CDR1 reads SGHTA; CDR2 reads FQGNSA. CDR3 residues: CASSSGTGITGANVLTF. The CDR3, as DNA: TGTGCCAGCAGCTCCGGGACAGGGATCACTGGGGCCAACGTCCTGACTTTC.

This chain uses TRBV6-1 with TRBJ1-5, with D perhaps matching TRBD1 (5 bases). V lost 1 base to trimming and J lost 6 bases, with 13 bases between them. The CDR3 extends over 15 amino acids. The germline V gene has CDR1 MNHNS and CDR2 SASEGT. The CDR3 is CASSEVGVLSQPQHF. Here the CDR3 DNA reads TGTGCCAGCAGTGAAGTGGGGGTCTTGAGTCAGCCCCAGCATTTT.